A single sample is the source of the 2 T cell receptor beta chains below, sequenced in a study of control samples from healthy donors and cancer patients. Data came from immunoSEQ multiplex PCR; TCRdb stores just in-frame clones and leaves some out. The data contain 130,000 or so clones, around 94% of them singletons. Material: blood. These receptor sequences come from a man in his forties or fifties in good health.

CDR3 protein: CASRSGTESPHLHF. The DNA for the CDR3 is TGTGCCAGCAGGTCCGGGACAGAATCTCCCCACCTCCACTTT. The chain has TRBV7-9 and TRBJ1-6; 7 bases align to TRBD1. Looked up from germline, CDR1 is SEHNR and CDR2 is FQNEAQ (reference sequence). CDR3 length: 14 amino acids. Trimming removed 6 bases from V and 15 bases from J; junction bases left unmatched: 14.

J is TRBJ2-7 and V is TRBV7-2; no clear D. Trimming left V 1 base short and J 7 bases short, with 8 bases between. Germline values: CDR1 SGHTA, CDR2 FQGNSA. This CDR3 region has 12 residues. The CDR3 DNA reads TGTGCCAGCAGCTTAGACGGTGTGGAGCAGTACTTC. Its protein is CASSLDGVEQYF.